This TCR beta chain was recovered during a study of control samples from healthy donors and cancer patients. This clone showed up just a few times. Libraries were prepared by immunoSEQ multiplex PCR; TCRdb keeps only in-frame clonotypes and omits some of them. The sample shows about 200,000 clones, 91% of them seen only once. Germline-derived CDR1 and CDR2 are SGHRS and YFSETQ. The CDR3 has 16 residues. J gave up 0 bases and V 3 bases, and 6 bases lay outside the gene matches. The sequencing sample was made of blood. The chain employs TRBV5-1 and TRBJ2-3, with 8 bases identical to TRBD2. This receptor was obtained from a man aged 25-40 years in good health. This CDR3 is CASSSRIAGSTDTQYF. In DNA, the CDR3 is TGCGCCAGCAGCTCGCGGATAGCGGGGAGCACAGATACGCAGTATTTT.